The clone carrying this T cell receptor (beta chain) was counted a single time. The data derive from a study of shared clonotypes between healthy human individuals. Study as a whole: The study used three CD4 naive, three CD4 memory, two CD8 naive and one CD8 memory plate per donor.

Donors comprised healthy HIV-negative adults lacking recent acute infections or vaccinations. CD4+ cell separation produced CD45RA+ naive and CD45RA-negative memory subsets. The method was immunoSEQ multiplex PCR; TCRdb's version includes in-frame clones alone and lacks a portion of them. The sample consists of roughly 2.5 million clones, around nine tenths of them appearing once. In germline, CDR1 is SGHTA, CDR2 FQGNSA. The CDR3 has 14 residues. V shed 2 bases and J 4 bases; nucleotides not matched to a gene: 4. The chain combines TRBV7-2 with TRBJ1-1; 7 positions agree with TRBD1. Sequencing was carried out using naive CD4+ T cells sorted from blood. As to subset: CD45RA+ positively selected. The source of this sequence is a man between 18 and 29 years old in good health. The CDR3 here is CASSLSRGLTEAFF. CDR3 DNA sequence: TGTGCCAGCAGCTTAAGTAGGGGGCTCACTGAAGCTTTCTTT.